This T cell receptor beta chain was profiled in a study of CD8 T cells in Susac syndrome. The study, taken as a whole, reports: CD8+ clonal expansion in Susac was maximal in TEMRA cells and in active patients.

Details on this clonotype: Its antigen is unidentified.

A quantity of roughly 0.5 to 1 ug RNA underwent reverse transcription using random hexamers. By means of immunoSEQ multiplex PCR, TCR beta CDR3 spanning 54 Vbeta and 13 Jbeta underwent amplification. MiXCR, run by TCRdb on the immunoSEQ multiplex PCR reads, gives a single entry per CDR3 protein. The data show 95,000 to 150,000 distinct CDR3 sequences, about 95% seen once. Sequencing targeted TCR beta in T cells from blood (CD8+ and CD4+). TEMRA cells were FACS-enriched, with CD8+ and CD4+ T cells isolated negatively. After removal of 8 bases from V and 3 bases from J, the junction contained 10 bases not matched to a gene. The CDR3 has 14 amino acids. Germline V gene data show CDR1 as SQVTM and CDR2 as ANQGSEA.

The sequence derives from a human donor with Susac syndrome. Sequenced: CD8+ T cells from PBMCs. V and J are TRBV29-1 and TRBJ2-3; 8 nucleotides align to TRBD2. CDR3: CSSRPGGATDTQYF. DNA of the CDR3: TGCAGCTCCCGCCCGGGGGGGGCTACAGATACGCAGTATTTT.